This T cell receptor beta chain was recovered during a study of T cell changes during pregnancy in multiple sclerosis. Measured with immunoSEQ multiplex PCR; TCRdb has only the in-frame clones, and not every one. The sample consists of around 20,000 clones, 80% to 90% of them appearing once. The ends lost 0 bases at V and 0 bases at J; junction bases unmatched: 8. The germline V gene encodes CDR1 MGHRA and CDR2 YSYEKL. CDR3 length: 18 amino acids. The specimen was CD8+ T cells from peripheral blood mononuclear cells, collected after pregnancy. This TCR came from a female donor in good health, enrolled as a control in a pregnancy study. The V gene is TRBV4-1, the J gene TRBJ1-3, with TRBD1 matching over 7 bases. CDR3 amino acids: CASSQDRGTVLSGNTIYF. CDR3 DNA: TGCGCCAGCAGCCAAGATCGGGGGACAGTCCTCTCTGGAAACACCATATATTTT.